This T cell receptor (beta chain) was sequenced in a study of cytomegalovirus exposure and HLA in healthy donors. Primers included in the PCR were 60 Vbeta and 13 Jbeta primers. Profiled with immunoSEQ multiplex PCR; TCRdb holds only in-frame clones, not every one. Here the sample spans roughly 200,000 clones, more than 85% being singletons. Of note for this clone: Antigen unknown.

General observations from the study: A later analysis found most CMV-associated TCR beta chains apparently HLA-restricted. CMV antigen specificity of a few CMV-associated chains was confirmed in vitro.

Germline loops: CDR1 MNHEY, CDR2 SMNVEV (reference sequence). Trimming took 2 bases from V and 1 from J; bases not matched to a gene: 6. The CDR3 covers 16 residues. The chain joins TRBV27 to TRBJ2-3; the match to TRBD1 covers 7 bases. This sequence was found in a woman aged 18-29 years in good health and CMV-seronegative. Sequenced: PBMCs. The CDR3 region has the DNA TGTGCCAGCAGTTTAGCGACAGGGCCACGCACAGATACGCAGTATTTT. This codes for CASSLATGPRTDTQYF.